The source of this TCR beta chain is a study of cytomegalovirus exposure and HLA in healthy donors. Primers included in the PCR were 60 Vbeta and 13 Jbeta primers. Here immunoSEQ multiplex PCR was the method, and the copy in TCRdb shows in-frame clones only, minus some. The sample contains over 150,000 clones, more than 65% of which appear only once. The CDR3 is 15 amino acids. In germline, CDR1 is SGHVS, CDR2 FQNEAQ. With V trimmed by 1 base and J by 7 bases, 7 bases remained unmatched. The sequence came from a woman between 50 and 59 years old in good health and CMV-seronegative. Source material: PBMCs. The V call is TRBV7-8, the J call TRBJ1-5; TRBD1 matches at 7 bases. The chain's CDR3 is CASSLEPGGRQPQHF. Here the CDR3 DNA reads TGTGCCAGCAGCTTAGAGCCAGGGGGAAGGCAGCCCCAGCATTTT.